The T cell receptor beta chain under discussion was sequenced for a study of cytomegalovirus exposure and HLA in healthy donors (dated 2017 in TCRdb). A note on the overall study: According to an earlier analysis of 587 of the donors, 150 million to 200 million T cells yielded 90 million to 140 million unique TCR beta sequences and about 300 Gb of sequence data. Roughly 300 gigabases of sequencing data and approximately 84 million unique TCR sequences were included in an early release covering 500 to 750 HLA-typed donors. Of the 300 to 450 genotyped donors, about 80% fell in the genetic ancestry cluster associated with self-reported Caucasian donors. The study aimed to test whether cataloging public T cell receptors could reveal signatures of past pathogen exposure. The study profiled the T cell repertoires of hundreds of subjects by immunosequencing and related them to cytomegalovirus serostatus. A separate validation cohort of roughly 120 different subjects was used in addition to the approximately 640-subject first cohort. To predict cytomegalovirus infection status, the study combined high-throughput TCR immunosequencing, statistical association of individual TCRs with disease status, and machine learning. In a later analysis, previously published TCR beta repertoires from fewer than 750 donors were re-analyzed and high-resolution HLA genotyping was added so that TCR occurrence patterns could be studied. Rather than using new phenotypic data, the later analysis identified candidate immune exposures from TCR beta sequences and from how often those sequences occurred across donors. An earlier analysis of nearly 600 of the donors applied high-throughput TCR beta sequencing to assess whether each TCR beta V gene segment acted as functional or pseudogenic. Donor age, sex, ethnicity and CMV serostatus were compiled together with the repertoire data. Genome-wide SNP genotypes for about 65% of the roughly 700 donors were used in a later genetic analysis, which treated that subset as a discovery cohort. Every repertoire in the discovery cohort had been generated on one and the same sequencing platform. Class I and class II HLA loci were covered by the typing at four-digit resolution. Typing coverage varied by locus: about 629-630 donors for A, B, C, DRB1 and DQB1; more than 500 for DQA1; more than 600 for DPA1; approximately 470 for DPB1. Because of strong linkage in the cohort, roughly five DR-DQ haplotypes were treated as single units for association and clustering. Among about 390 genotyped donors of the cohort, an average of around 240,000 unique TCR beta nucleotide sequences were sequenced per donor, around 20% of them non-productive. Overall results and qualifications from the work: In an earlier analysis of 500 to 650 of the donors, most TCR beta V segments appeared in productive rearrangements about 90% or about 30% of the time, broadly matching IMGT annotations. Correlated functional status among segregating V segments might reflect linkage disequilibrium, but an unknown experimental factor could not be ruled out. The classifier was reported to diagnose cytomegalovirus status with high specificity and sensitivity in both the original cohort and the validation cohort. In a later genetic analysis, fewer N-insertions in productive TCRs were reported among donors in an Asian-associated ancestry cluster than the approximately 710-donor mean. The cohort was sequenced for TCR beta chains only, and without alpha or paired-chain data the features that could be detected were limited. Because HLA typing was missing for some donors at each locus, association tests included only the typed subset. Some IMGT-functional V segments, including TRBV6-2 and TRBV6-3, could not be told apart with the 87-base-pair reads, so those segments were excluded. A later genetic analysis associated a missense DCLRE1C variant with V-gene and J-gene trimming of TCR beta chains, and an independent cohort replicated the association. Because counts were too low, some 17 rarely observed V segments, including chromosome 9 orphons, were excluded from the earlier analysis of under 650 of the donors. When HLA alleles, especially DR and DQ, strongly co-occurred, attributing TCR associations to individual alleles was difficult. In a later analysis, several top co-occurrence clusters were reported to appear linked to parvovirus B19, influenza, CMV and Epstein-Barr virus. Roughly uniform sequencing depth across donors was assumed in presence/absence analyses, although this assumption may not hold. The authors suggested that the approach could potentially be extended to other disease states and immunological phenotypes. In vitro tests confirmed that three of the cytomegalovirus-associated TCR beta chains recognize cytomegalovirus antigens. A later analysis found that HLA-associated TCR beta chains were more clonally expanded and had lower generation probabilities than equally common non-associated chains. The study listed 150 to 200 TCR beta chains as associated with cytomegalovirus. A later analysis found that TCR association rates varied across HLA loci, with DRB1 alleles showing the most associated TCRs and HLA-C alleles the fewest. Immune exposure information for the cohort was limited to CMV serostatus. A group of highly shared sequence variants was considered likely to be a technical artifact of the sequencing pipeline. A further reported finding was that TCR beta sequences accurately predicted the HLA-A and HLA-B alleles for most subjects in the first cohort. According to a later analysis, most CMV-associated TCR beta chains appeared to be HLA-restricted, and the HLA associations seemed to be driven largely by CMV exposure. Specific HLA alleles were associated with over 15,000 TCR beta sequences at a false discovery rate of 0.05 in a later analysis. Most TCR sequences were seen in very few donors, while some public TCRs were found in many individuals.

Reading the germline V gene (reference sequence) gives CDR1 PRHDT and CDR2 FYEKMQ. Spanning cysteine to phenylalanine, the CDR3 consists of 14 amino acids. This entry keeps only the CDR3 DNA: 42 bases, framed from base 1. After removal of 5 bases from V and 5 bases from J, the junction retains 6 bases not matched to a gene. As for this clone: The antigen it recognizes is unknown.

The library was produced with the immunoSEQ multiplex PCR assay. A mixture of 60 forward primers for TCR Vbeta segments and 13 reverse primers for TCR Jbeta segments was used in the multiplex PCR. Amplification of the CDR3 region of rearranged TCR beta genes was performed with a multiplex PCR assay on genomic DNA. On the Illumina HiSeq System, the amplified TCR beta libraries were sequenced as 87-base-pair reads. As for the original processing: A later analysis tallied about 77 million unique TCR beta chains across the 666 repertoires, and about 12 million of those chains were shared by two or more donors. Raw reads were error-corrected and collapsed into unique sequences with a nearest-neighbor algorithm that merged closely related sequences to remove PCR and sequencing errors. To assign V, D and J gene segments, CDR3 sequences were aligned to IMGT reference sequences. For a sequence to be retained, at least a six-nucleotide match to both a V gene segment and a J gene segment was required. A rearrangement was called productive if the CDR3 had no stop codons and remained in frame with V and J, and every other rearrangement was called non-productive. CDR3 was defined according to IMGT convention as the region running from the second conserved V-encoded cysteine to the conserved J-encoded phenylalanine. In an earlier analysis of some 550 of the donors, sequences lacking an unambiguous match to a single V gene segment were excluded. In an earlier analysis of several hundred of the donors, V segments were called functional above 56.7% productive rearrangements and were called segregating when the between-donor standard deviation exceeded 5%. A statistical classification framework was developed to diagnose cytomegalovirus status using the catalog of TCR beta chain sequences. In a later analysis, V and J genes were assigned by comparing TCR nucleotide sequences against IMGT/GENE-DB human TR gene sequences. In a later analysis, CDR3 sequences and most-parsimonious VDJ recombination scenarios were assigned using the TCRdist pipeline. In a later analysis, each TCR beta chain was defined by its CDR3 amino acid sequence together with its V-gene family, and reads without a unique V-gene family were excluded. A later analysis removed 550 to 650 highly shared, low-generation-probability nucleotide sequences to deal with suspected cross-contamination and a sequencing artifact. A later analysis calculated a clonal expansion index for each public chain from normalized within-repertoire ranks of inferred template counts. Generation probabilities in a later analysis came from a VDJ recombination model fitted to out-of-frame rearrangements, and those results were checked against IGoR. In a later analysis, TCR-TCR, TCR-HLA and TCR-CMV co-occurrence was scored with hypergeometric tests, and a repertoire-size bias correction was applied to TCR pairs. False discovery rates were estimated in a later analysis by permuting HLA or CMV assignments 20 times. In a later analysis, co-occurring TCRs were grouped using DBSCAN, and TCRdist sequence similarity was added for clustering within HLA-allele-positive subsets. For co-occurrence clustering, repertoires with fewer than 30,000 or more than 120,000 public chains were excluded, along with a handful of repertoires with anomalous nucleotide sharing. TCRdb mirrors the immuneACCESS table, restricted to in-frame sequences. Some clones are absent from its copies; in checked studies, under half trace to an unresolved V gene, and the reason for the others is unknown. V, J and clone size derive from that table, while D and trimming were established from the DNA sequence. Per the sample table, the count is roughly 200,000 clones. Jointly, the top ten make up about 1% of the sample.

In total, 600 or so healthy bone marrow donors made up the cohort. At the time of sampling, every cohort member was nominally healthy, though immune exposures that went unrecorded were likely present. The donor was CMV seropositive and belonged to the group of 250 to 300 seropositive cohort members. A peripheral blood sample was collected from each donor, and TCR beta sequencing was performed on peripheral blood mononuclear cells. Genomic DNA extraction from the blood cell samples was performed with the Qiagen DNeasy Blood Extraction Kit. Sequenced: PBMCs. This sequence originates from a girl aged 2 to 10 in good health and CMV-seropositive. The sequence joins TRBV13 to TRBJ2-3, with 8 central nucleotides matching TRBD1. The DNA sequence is TGTGCCAGCAGCCTCGGACAGGGAGGAGATACGCAGTATTTT. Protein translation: CASSLGQGGDTQYF.